What follows are 13 T cell receptor beta chains derived from one specimen sequenced in a study of T cells after yellow fever vaccination. TCRdb independently ran MiXCR on the 5' RACE reads; one entry per CDR3 protein. The sample shows about 340,000 distinct CDR3 sequences, around 13% of them seen only once. Sample: CD4+ T cells sorted from PBMCs, taken 15 days after the yellow fever booster vaccination. The receptor source for this set is a man younger than 35 who received the YFV17D yellow fever vaccine.

This clonotype was observed a handful of times. CDR3 in amino acids: CASSTDSRTYEQYF. CDR3 bases: TGTGCCAGTAGTACGGACAGCAGAACCTACGAGCAGTACTTC. The chain joins TRBV19 to TRBJ2-7; a possible D gene is TRBD1 (6 bases). Trimming took 4 bases from V and 2 from J, leaving 12 bases between them. CDR1 and CDR2 (germline): LNHDA, SQIVND (reference sequence). This CDR3 has 14 amino acids.

The DNA of the CDR3 is TGTGCCACCAGCCGTGCCCCAGGGAGGGGGGATGAAAAACTGTTTTTT. This gives the protein CATSRAPGRGDEKLFF. The chain recombines TRBV15 with TRBJ1-4; a possible D gene is TRBD1 (6 bases). Germline lookup yields CDR1 LNHNV and CDR2 YYDKDF (reference sequence). V gave up 5 bases and J gave up 6 bases, with 19 bases separating them. This CDR3 is 16 amino acids long.

This clonotype has only a few counts. The chain recombines TRBV12-3 or TRBV12-4 with TRBJ1-1, with D perhaps matching TRBD1 (5 bases). This CDR3 has 12 residues. V lost 7 bases and J 7 bases, leaving 13 bases between the germline ends. The CDR3 bases are TGTGCCAGCATAGCAGGGTTTGGTGAAGCTTTCTTT. This codes for CASIAGFGEAFF.

This clonotype was seen more than once but under ten times. J is TRBJ1-1 and V is TRBV7-3; D is uncertain. Between the trimmed V and J ends, which lost 5 bases and 0 bases, there was a span of 7 bases. Per the germline V gene, CDR1 is SGHTA and CDR2 is FQGTGA. The CDR3 contains 13 residues. Here the CDR3 DNA reads TGTGCCAGCAGCGAAAGCGTGAACACTGAAGCTTTCTTT. This gives the protein CASSESVNTEAFF.

This clonotype appeared many times. The CDR3 nucleotides read TGTGCCAGCAGCTTTGACAGGGTTTCGACCAAAAACATTCAGTACTTC. Amino acid sequence: CASSFDRVSTKNIQYF. The chain has TRBV11-2 and TRBJ2-4, with TRBD1 identical over 7 bases. Germline V gives CDR1 SGHAT, CDR2 FQNNGV. The CDR3 length is 16 residues. The J segment lost 2 bases and the V segment lost 3 bases, leaving 7 bases of the junction unmatched.

The chain links TRBV4-2 to TRBJ2-2; D is undetermined. CDR1 is LGHNA, CDR2 YNFKEQ, per germline. With 0 bases removed from V and 6 bases from J, the gap between germline ends came to 8 bases. The CDR3 length is 14 residues. The CDR3 loop reads CASSQDPGPGELFF. CDR3 nucleotide sequence: TGTGCCAGCAGCCAAGACCCAGGCCCCGGGGAGCTGTTTTTT.

This clonotype was detected many times. This chain connects TRBV3-1 to TRBJ2-7, with 10 bases identical to TRBD1. The CDR3 has 14 amino acids. The germline gives CDR1 LGHDT, CDR2 YNNKEL (reference sequence). The ends lost 2 bases at V and 6 bases at J; junction bases unmatched: 4. The chain's CDR3 is CASSQRDRGGEQYF. DNA of the CDR3: TGTGCCAGCAGCCAACGGGACAGGGGAGGCGAGCAGTACTTC.

The chain carries TRBV27 and TRBJ2-7, with D uncertain. CDR1 is MNHEY and CDR2 is SMNVEV in the germline V gene (reference sequence). V was pared by 4 bases and J by 6 bases, with 7 bases between. The length of the CDR3 is 11 residues. CDR3 residues: CASSSMIEQYV. The CDR3 nucleotides read TGTGCCAGCAGTTCGATGATCGAGCAGTACGTC.

The chain combines TRBV6-1 with TRBJ1-1; 8 nucleotides agree with TRBD1. J lost 11 bases, V lost 6 bases, and 8 bases had no gene match. The CDR3 has 12 amino acids. Germline V lookup: CDR1 MNHNS, CDR2 SASEGT. The CDR3 DNA reads as TGTGCCAGCAGAGGACAGGGCCGGGCTGCTTTCTTT. This encodes CASRGQGRAAFF.

This clonotype turned up a few times. The V gene is TRBV20-1, the J gene TRBJ1-6; D might be TRBD1 (6 bases). CDR1 is DFQATT, CDR2 SNEGSKA, per germline (reference sequence). This CDR3 spans 13 amino acids. Deletions cut 3 bases from V and 10 bases from J, with 13 bases between. The CDR3 reads CSARGGRGSPLHF. Here the CDR3 DNA reads TGCAGTGCTAGGGGGGGCCGAGGGTCACCCCTCCACTTT.

The rearrangement joins TRBV19 to TRBJ1-5; D is unclear. V gave up 5 bases and J gave up 7 bases, with 15 bases separating them. This CDR3 contains 14 residues. The germline V gene has CDR1 LNHDA and CDR2 SQIVND (reference sequence). The CDR3 sequence: CASSGPVQGQPQHF. DNA of the CDR3: TGTGCCAGTAGTGGTCCGGTACAAGGGCAGCCCCAGCATTTT.

The chain is built from TRBV12-3 or TRBV12-4 and TRBJ1-2, with 8 bases aligning to TRBD1. This CDR3 is built from 15 residues. V lost 5 bases, J lost 8 bases, and 13 bases stayed unmatched. CDR3 protein: CASSPQTGESSGYTF. DNA of the CDR3: TGTGCCAGCAGTCCCCAGACAGGGGAGTCTTCGGGCTACACCTTC.

The rearrangement uses TRBV20-1 and TRBJ2-1; D might be TRBD1 or TRBD2, each matching 5 bases. Between the trimmed V and J ends, which lost 1 base and 7 bases, there was a span of 20 bases. The germline CDR1 and CDR2 sequences are DFQATT and SNEGSKA (reference sequence). This CDR3 has 16 amino acids. The CDR3 DNA reads TGCAGTGCTAGAGGGGGCGAATGGACTCTGGTAAATGAGCAGTTCTTC. Protein product: CSARGGEWTLVNEQFF.